This T cell receptor beta chain derives from a study of CD8+ T cells in alopecia areata. Study conclusions and caveats: Among patients, TCR sharing was less clear than in mice, a difference possibly due in part to HLA diversity in the patient population.

There are 12 residues in the CDR3. V was cut by 4 bases and J by 3 bases, with 6 bases left in between. Looked up from germline, CDR1 is LNHNV and CDR2 is YYDKDF (reference sequence). Of note for this clone: The antigen remains undetermined.

The sequencing template was cDNA reverse transcribed from extracted RNA. The repertoire was sequenced with immunoSEQ multiplex PCR; TCRdb's copy has only in-frame clones and lacks some. Among around 200,000 clones listed, 53% were seen once. This sample's treatment: oral pan-JAK inhibitor, 5-10 mg twice daily. This receptor was taken from a human donor with alopecia areata. The V and J genes are TRBV15 and TRBJ1-1; D is perhaps TRBD1 (6 bases). Sequenced here: CD8+ T cells sorted from blood, sampled at week 24, from a patient treated with tofacitinib. CDR3 residues: CATSTGDTEAFF. The DNA for the CDR3 is TGTGCCACCAGCACAGGGGACACTGAAGCTTTCTTT.